What follows are 11 T cell receptor beta chains derived from one specimen sequenced in a study of blood T cell repertoires in COVID-19. Assay used: immunoSEQ multiplex PCR; TCRdb lists only in-frame clones, some missing. The table lists 110,000 to 150,000 clones, roughly 80% of them singletons. What was sequenced was peripheral blood. These receptors came from a man aged 70-80 years who had recovered from COVID-19.

The chain recombines TRBV2 with TRBJ2-3; 10 bases line up with TRBD2. There are 17 residues in the CDR3. Per germline, CDR1 SNHLY and CDR2 FYNNEI. V was clipped by 0 bases and J by 4 bases; unmatched bases: 7. The CDR3 protein is CASSEAPSGRGADTQYF. The CDR3 DNA follows: TGTGCCAGCAGTGAAGCGCCTAGCGGGAGAGGAGCAGATACGCAGTATTTT.

This clone was counted at least ten times. This chain uses TRBV4-1 with TRBJ2-3; possibly TRBD2 for D (7 bases). Germline V gene sequence: CDR1 MGHRA, CDR2 YSYEKL. The CDR3 is made up of 17 amino acids. Deletions cut 3 bases from V and 5 bases from J, with 21 bases between. The CDR3 DNA follows: TGCGCCAGCAGCCAGGGGGGGGGCAGGGTGAGTAGAGATACGCAGTATTTT. It encodes CASSQGGGRVSRDTQYF.

This clone appeared a single time. The rearrangement joins TRBV13 to TRBJ2-3; 11 positions agree with TRBD2. V lost 2 bases and J lost 2; bases outside the gene matches: 9. The germline V gene has CDR1 PRHDT and CDR2 FYEKMQ (reference sequence). This CDR3 contains 18 residues. This CDR3 reads CASSLLLAGVKATDTQYF. The CDR3 nucleotides read TGTGCCAGCAGCTTACTACTAGCGGGAGTGAAAGCCACAGATACGCAGTATTTT.

The J gene is TRBJ1-1, the V gene TRBV9, with D possibly being TRBD1 (5 bases). This CDR3 contains 14 residues. V lost 0 bases and J 2 bases, leaving 8 bases between the germline ends. Germline CDR1 SGDLS, CDR2 YYNGEE. DNA of the CDR3: TGTGCCAGCAGCGTAGGACAGAGCAACACTGAAGCTTTCTTT. Protein product: CASSVGQSNTEAFF.

This rearrangement joins TRBV7-8 to TRBJ1-1; D gene unclear. This CDR3 region has 11 residues. With 8 bases removed from V and 3 bases from J, the gap between germline ends came to 7 bases. Germline-derived CDR1 and CDR2 are SGHVS and FQNEAQ. The CDR3 loop is CASGTYTEAFF. Written as DNA, the CDR3 is TGTGCCAGCGGCACGTACACTGAAGCTTTCTTT.

The V and J genes are TRBV5-4 and TRBJ2-5; D unclear. Trimming removed 0 bases at V and 2 bases at J, with 11 bases between. In germline, CDR1 is SGHNT, CDR2 YYREEE (reference sequence). The CDR3 sequence is 15 residues long. The CDR3 loop is CASSLGRSRQETQYF. Here the CDR3 DNA reads TGTGCCAGCAGCTTGGGTAGGAGTCGACAAGAGACCCAGTACTTC.

V gene TRBV7-9 combines with J gene TRBJ1-1; D unclear. This CDR3 has 12 amino acids. CDR1 and CDR2 from the germline V gene are SEHNR and FQNEAQ (reference sequence). V lost 2 bases and J lost 3, with 4 bases in between. CDR3 loop: CASSLIDTEAFF. DNA of the CDR3: TGTGCCAGCAGCTTAATCGACACTGAAGCTTTCTTT.

About this clone: This sample also contains other DNA sequences that code for the same CDR3. The rearrangement joins TRBV3-1 (or the pseudogene TRBV3-2) to TRBJ1-1; weak D call: TRBD1 (5 bases). The V and J ends lost 2 bases and 3 bases respectively, with 10 bases between them. Germline values: CDR1 LGHDT, CDR2 YNNKEL (reference sequence). The CDR3 sequence is 14 residues long. The CDR3 DNA reads as TGTGCCAGCAGCCAACTCGGGGGGGACACTGAAGCTTTCTTT. Its protein product is CASSQLGGDTEAFF.

The chain combines TRBV5-4 with TRBJ2-2; TRBD2 might be the D (6 bases). The germline V gene encodes CDR1 SGHNT and CDR2 YYREEE (reference sequence). This CDR3 has 15 residues. Trimming cost V 4 bases and J 8 bases, with 18 bases left between them. CDR3 amino acids: CASSPGPPGRGELFF. CDR3 DNA sequence: TGTGCCAGCAGCCCCGGGCCGCCAGGGAGGGGGGAGCTGTTTTTT.

The chain is built from TRBV30 and TRBJ1-1; D gene ambiguous. V was pared by 8 bases and J by 7 bases, with 14 bases between. The CDR3 runs 11 residues. Looked up from germline, CDR1 is GTSNPN and CDR2 is SVGIG (reference sequence). CDR3 protein: CARRERVEAFF. The CDR3 DNA is TGTGCCAGACGGGAGAGGGTTGAAGCTTTCTTT.

The chain combines TRBV30 with TRBJ1-3, with D perhaps matching TRBD1 (5 bases). The CDR3 is 15 residues long. The V end was cut by 4 bases, the J end by 3 bases, with 16 bases between. CDR1 and CDR2 (germline): GTSNPN, SVGIG (reference sequence). The CDR3 DNA follows: TGTGCCTGGAACTCCCTAGGGGCTTATGGAAACACCATATATTTT. Translating gives CAWNSLGAYGNTIYF.